This TCR beta chain was retrieved from a study of blood T cell repertoires in COVID-19. About the study: Samples of COVID-19 (acute and convalescent) were obtained from the United States, Italy and Spain. T cells, B-cell-depleted T cells, or PBMCs provided the cDNA or gDNA that served as material.

The CDR3 is 13 amino acids. Germline CDR1 reads MDHEN; CDR2 reads SYDVKM. Trimming removed 5 bases at V and 4 bases at J, with 9 bases between. Assay used: immunoSEQ multiplex PCR; TCRdb lists only in-frame clones, some missing. Of around 300,000 clones in the sample, 80% to 90% were seen once. The sequenced sample was peripheral blood. This chain joins TRBV28 and TRBJ2-1, with a tentative D call TRBD2 (5 bases). This sequence originates from a man aged 50 to 59 with active or convalescent COVID-19. The CDR3: CASSMSGYNEQFF. The DNA of the CDR3 is TGTGCCAGCAGTATGAGCGGATACAATGAGCAGTTCTTC.